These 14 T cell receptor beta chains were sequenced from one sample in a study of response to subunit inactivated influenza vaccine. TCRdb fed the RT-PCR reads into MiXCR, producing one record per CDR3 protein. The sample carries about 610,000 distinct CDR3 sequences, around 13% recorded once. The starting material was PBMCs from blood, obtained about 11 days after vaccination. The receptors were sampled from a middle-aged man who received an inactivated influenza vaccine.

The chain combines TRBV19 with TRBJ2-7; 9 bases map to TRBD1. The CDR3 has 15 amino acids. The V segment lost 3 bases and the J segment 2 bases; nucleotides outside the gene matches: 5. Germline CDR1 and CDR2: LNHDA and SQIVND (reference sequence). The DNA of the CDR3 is TGTGCCAGTAGTATCTCGACAGGGGGAACCTACGAGCAGTACTTC. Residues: CASSISTGGTYEQYF.

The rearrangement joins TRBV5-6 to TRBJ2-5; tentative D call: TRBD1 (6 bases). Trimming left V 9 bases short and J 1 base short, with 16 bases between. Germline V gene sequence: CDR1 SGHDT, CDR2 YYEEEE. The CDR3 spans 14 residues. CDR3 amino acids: CATTLQGIQETQYF. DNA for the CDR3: TGTGCCACCACCTTACAGGGAATCCAAGAGACCCAGTACTTC.

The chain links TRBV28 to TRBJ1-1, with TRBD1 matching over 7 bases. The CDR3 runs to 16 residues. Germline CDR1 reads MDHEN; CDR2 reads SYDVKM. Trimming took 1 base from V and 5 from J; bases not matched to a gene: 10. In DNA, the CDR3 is TGTGCCAGCAGTTTATACCCCGGGCAGGGGGGGACTGAAGCTTTCTTT. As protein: CASSLYPGQGGTEAFF.

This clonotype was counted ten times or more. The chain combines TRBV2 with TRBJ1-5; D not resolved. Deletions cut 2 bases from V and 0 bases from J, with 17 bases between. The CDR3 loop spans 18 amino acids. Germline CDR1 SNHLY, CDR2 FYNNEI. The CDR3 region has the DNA TGTGCCAGCAGTGAAACCCGACCCGGAAGAATTAGCAATCAGCCCCAGCATTTT. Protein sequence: CASSETRPGRISNQPQHF.

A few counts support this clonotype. CDR3 DNA: TGTGCCAGCAGTTTGGTTCGGTTCATGAATGAGCAGTTCTTC. Protein: CASSLVRFMNEQFF. The gene calls are TRBV28 and TRBJ2-1; D unclear. Germline CDR1 reads MDHEN; CDR2 reads SYDVKM. V was cut by 3 bases and J by 7 bases, with 13 bases left in between. The CDR3 consists of 14 residues.

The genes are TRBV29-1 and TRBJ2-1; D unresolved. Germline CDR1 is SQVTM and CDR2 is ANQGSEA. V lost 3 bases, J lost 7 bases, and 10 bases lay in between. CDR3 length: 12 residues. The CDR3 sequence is CSVDGTSNEQFF. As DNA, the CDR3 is TGCAGCGTTGATGGCACATCGAATGAGCAGTTCTTC.

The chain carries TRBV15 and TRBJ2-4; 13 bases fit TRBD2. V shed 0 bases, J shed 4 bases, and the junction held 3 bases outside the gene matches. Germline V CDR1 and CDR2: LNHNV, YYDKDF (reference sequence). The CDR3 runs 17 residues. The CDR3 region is CATSRDRTSGGKNIQYF. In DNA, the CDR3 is TGTGCCACCAGCAGAGATCGGACTAGCGGGGGAAAAAACATTCAGTACTTC.

The CDR3 loop reads CASSVNRLELQETQYF. The CDR3 DNA is TGCGCCAGCAGCGTTAACCGACTAGAACTCCAAGAGACCCAGTACTTC. V usage is TRBV5-1 and J usage is TRBJ2-5, with D perhaps matching TRBD2 (6 bases). The CDR3 is 16 amino acids. The V gene's germline CDR1 is SGHRS and CDR2 YFSETQ. V shed 4 bases and J shed 1 base, with 17 bases lying between them.

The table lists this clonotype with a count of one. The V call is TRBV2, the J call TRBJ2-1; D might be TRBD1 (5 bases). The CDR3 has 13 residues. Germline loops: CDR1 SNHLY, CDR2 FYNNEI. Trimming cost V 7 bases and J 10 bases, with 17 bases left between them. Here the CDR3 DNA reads TGTGCCAGCAACCCCGAAAGGGGTGGGGAGCAGTTCTTC. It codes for CASNPERGGEQFF. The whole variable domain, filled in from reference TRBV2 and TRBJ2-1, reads EPEVTQTPSHQVTQMGQEVILRCVPISNHLYFYWYRQILGQKVEFLVSFYNNEISEKSEIFDDQFSVERPDGSNFTLKIRSTKLEDSAMYFCASNPERGGEQFFGPGTRLTVL.

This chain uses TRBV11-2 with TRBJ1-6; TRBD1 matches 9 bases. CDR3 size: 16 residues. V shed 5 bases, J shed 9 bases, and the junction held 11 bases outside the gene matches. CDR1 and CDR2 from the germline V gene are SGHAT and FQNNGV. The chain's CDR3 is CASSNLGQGHSSPLHF. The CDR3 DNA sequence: TGTGCCAGCAGCAACTTGGGACAGGGTCATAGTTCACCCCTCCACTTT.

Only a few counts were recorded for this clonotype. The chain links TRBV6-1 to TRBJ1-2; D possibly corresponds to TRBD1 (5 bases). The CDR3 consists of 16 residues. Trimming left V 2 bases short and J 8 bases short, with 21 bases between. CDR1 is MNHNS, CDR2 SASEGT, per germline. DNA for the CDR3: TGTGCCAGCAGTGAACATTCCGGGACGGTAAAGATGGGCTACACCTTC. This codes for CASSEHSGTVKMGYTF.

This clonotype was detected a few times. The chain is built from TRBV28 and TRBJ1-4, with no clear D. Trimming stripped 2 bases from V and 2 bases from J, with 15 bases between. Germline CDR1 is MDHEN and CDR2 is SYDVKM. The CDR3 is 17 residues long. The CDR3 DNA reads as TGTGCCAGCAGTTTACGTGGATTTGCGGGGACTAATGAAAAACTGTTTTTT. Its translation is CASSLRGFAGTNEKLFF.

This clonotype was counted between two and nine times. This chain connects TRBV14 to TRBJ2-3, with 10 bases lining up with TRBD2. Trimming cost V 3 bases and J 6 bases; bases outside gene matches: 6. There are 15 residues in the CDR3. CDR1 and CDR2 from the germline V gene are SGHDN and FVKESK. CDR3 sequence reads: CASSQRLAGADTQYF. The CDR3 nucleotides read TGTGCCAGCAGCCAGAGGCTAGCGGGAGCGGATACGCAGTATTTT.

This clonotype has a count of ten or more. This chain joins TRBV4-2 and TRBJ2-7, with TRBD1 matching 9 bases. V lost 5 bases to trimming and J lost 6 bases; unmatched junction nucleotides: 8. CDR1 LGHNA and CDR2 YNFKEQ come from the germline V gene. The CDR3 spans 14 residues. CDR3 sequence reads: CASSYRTGAAEQYF. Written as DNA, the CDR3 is TGTGCCAGCAGCTACCGGACAGGGGCGGCCGAGCAGTACTTC.